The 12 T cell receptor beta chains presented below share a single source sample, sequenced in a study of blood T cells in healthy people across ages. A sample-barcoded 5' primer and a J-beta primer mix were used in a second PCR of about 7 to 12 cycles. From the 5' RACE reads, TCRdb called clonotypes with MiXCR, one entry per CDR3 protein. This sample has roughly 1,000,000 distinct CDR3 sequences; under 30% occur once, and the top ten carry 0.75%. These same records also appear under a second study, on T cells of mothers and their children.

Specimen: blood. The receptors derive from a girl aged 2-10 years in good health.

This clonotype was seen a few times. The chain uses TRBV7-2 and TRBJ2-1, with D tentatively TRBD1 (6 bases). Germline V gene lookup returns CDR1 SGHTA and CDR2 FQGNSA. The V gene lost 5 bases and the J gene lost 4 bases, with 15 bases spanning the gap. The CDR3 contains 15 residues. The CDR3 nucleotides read TGTGCCAGCAGCCAAGTTTCAGGGGAGTACAATGAGCAGTTCTTC. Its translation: CASSQVSGEYNEQFF.

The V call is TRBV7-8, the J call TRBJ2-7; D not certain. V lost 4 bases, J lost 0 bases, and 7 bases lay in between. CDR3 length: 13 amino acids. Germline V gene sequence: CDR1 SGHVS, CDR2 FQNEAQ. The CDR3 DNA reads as TGTGCCAGCAGCTACGAAACCTCCTACGAGCAGTACTTC. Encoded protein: CASSYETSYEQYF.

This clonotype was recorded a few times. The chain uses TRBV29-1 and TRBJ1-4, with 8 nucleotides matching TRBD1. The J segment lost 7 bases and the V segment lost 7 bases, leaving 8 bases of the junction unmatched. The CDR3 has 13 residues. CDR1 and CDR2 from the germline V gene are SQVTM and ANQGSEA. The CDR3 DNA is TGCAGCGCCGCAAAAGGGACAGGTGAAAAACTGTTTTTT. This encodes CSAAKGTGEKLFF.

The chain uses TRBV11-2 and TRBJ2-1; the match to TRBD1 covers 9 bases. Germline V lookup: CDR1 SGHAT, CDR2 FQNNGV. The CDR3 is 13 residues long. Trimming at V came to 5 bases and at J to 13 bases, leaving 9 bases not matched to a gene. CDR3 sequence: CASSPGQGGLQFF. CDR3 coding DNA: TGTGCCAGCAGCCCGGGACAGGGTGGATTACAGTTCTTC.

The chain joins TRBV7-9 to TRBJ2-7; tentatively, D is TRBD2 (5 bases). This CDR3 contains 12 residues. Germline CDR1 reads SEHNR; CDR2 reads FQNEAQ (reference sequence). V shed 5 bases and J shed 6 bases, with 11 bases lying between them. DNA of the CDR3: TGTGCCAGCAGCGACTATTCGTCCGAGCAGTACTTC. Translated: CASSDYSSEQYF.

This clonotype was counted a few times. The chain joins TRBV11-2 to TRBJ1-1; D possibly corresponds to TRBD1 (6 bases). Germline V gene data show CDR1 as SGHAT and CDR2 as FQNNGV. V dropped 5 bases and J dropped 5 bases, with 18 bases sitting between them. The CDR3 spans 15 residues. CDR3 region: CASSGGIRGKTEAFF. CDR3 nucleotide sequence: TGTGCCAGCAGCGGAGGAATCAGGGGCAAGACTGAAGCTTTCTTT.

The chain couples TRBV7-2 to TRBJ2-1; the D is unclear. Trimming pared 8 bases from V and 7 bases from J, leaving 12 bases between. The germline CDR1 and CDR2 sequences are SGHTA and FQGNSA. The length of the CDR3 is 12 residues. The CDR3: CASRPTENEQFF. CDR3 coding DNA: TGTGCCAGCCGACCCACGGAGAATGAGCAGTTCTTC.

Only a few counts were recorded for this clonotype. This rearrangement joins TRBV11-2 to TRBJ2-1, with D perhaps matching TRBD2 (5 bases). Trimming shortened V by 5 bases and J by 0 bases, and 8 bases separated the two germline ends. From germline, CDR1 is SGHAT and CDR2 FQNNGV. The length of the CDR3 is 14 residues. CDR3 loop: CASSRGFSYNEQFF. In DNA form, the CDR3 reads TGTGCCAGCAGCCGCGGGTTCTCCTACAATGAGCAGTTCTTC.

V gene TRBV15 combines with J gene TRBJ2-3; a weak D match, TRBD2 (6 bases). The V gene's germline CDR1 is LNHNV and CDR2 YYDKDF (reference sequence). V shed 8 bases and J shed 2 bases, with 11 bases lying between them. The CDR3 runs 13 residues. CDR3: CATSVADTDTQYF. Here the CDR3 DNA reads TGTGCCACCTCTGTAGCGGACACAGATACGCAGTATTTT. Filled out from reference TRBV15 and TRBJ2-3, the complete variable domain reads DAMVIQNPRYQVTQFGKPVTLSCSQTLNHNVMYWYQQKSSQAPKLLFHYYDKDFNNEADTPDNFQSRRPNTSFCFLDIRSPGLGDTAMYLCATSVADTDTQYFGPGTRLTVL.

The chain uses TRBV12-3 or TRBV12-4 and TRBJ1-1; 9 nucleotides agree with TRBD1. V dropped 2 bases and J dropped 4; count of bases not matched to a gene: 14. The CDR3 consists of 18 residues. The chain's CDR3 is CASSLYPFAGTGPTEAFF. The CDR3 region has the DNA TGTGCCAGCAGTTTATATCCCTTTGCCGGGACAGGGCCCACTGAAGCTTTCTTT.

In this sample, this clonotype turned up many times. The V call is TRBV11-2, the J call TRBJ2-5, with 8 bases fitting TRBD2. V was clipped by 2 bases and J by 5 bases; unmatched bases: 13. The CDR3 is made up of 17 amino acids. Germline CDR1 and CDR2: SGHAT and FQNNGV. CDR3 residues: CASSLLFGARGGETQYF. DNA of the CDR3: TGTGCCAGCAGCTTACTCTTTGGGGCTCGGGGGGGGGAGACCCAGTACTTC.

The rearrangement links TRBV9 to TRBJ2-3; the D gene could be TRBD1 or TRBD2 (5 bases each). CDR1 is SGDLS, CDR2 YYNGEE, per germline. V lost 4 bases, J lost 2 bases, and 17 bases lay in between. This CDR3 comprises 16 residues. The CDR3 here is CASSPRDRTPTDTQYF. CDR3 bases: TGTGCCAGCAGCCCTAGGGACCGTACCCCCACAGATACGCAGTATTTT.